Below, 20 T cell receptor beta chains from the same sample are listed, as sequenced in a study of graft-versus-host responses after intestinal transplantation. These TCRs are of unknown antigen specificity. Assay used: immunoSEQ multiplex PCR; TCRdb lists only in-frame clones, some missing. The sample has 98,000 or so clones, more than 85% seen once. This specimen was unstimulated CD4+ T cells sorted from spleen or lymph node cells, taken before intestinal transplant. All receptors come from a human donor who received an intestinal transplant.

This chain connects TRBV19 to TRBJ2-5; 11 positions match TRBD2. The germline CDR1 and CDR2 sequences are LNHDA and SQIVND (reference sequence). CDR3 length equals 17 residues. J lost 5 bases, V lost 1 base, and 9 bases had no gene match. The CDR3 nucleotides are TGTGCCAGTAGTATAGGGGCTACTAGCGGGAGTGGGGAGACCCAGTACTTC. It translates to CASSIGATSGSGETQYF. Filled out from reference TRBV19 and TRBJ2-5, the complete variable domain reads DGGITQSPKYLFRKEGQNVTLSCEQNLNHDAMYWYRQDPGQGLRLIYYSQIVNDFQKGDIAEGYSVSREKKESFPLTVTSAQKNPTAFYLCASSIGATSGSGETQYFGPGTRLLVL.

The CDR3 loop reads CASSTRGAAGAGNSPLHF. CDR3 coding DNA: TGTGCCAGCAGCACAAGAGGGGCCGCGGGGGCTGGGAATTCACCCCTCCACTTT. The gene calls are TRBV9 and TRBJ1-6; a possible D gene is TRBD1 (6 bases). Trimming took off 4 bases at V and 7 bases at J, with 24 bases between the two ends. The CDR3 is 18 residues long. Germline V gives CDR1 SGDLS, CDR2 YYNGEE.

The chain employs TRBV19 and TRBJ2-3; the D is unclear. Germline V lookup: CDR1 LNHDA, CDR2 SQIVND (reference sequence). The V end lost 4 bases, the J end lost 0 bases, and 17 bases lay between the germline ends. The CDR3 spans 17 residues. For the CDR3, the DNA is TGTGCCAGTAGTAGGACGGTGGCCCAGACTAGCACAGATACGCAGTATTTT. Its protein product is CASSRTVAQTSTDTQYF.

This clone was recorded at least ten times. The chain links TRBV4-1 to TRBJ2-3; either TRBD1 or TRBD2 may fit D (5 bases each). Between the trimmed V and J ends, which lost 4 bases and 0 bases, there was a span of 8 bases. This CDR3 is built from 14 residues. Germline CDR1 reads MGHRA; CDR2 reads YSYEKL. CDR3 region: CASSPGASTDTQYF. The DNA of the CDR3 is TGCGCCAGCAGCCCCGGGGCCAGCACAGATACGCAGTATTTT.

The chain carries TRBV14 and TRBJ2-1, with D perhaps TRBD1 or TRBD2 (5 bases each). Trimming took 1 base from V and 1 from J, leaving 11 bases between them. CDR3 length: 16 residues. In germline, CDR1 is SGHDN, CDR2 FVKESK. The CDR3 sequence is CASSQGQPGSYNEQFF. The CDR3 DNA is TGTGCCAGCAGCCAAGGACAGCCGGGGTCCTACAATGAGCAGTTCTTC.

The chain combines TRBV6-1 with TRBJ1-3; D unresolved. Germline CDR1 reads MNHNS; CDR2 reads SASEGT. Trimming removed 8 bases from V and 5 bases from J, with 10 bases in between. The CDR3 totals 12 residues. The CDR3 reads CASGEGRNTIYF. Written as DNA, the CDR3 is TGTGCCAGCGGGGAGGGAAGAAACACCATATATTTT.

The chain joins TRBV28 to TRBJ2-1, with D perhaps TRBD1 (6 bases). Germline V gene sequence: CDR1 MDHEN, CDR2 SYDVKM. This CDR3 has 14 amino acids. V was clipped by 10 bases and J by 8 bases, with 21 bases between them. CDR3 protein: CATWRQGNVDEQFF. CDR3 coding DNA: TGTGCCACCTGGAGGCAGGGGAATGTGGATGAGCAGTTCTTC.

The chain is built from TRBV5-4 and TRBJ2-2, with D tentatively TRBD1 or TRBD2 (5 bases each). Trimming stripped 4 bases from V and 0 bases from J, with 13 bases between. CDR1 is SGHNT and CDR2 is YYREEE in the germline V gene (reference sequence). This CDR3 has 16 amino acids. CDR3 DNA sequence: TGTGCCAGCAGCCCCAAGGGGACCTCGAACACCGGGGAGCTGTTTTTT. Protein product: CASSPKGTSNTGELFF.

The V gene is TRBV28, the J gene TRBJ2-2, with TRBD2 matching over 10 bases. Germline CDR1 and CDR2: MDHEN and SYDVKM. V trimming: 6 bases; J trimming: 2 bases; junction bases outside the gene matches: 6. CDR3 length equals 16 residues. The CDR3: CASRPSSGSNTGELFF. The CDR3 DNA follows: TGTGCCAGCAGACCATCTAGCGGGAGTAACACCGGGGAGCTGTTTTTT.

The CDR3 protein is CASKRDSGANVLTF. In nucleotides, the CDR3 is TGTGCCAGCAAAAGGGACTCTGGGGCCAACGTCCTGACTTTC. V and J are TRBV6-1 and TRBJ2-6, with unresolved D. Germline CDR1 and CDR2: MNHNS and SASEGT. The CDR3 totals 14 residues. V lost 7 bases to trimming and J lost 0 bases, with 7 bases between them.

This clone appeared a single time. The chain has TRBV7-2 and TRBJ1-5; D remains ambiguous. The CDR3 consists of 13 residues. Germline V gene data show CDR1 as SGHTA and CDR2 as FQGNSA. With 1 base removed from V and 4 bases from J, the gap between germline ends came to 5 bases. In DNA form, the CDR3 reads TGTGCCAGCAGCTTAGTAGGAAATCAGCCCCAGCATTTT. Translation: CASSLVGNQPQHF.

This chain links TRBV7-2 with TRBJ2-6; D call uncertain. The V gene's germline CDR1 is SGHTA and CDR2 FQGNSA. The germline V and J ends were trimmed by 5 bases and 1 base, with 12 bases remaining between them. CDR3 length: 16 residues. The CDR3 DNA reads TGTGCCAGCAGCCCCGAGACCCTATCTGGGGCCAACGTCCTGACTTTC. This gives the protein CASSPETLSGANVLTF.

J is TRBJ2-3 and V is TRBV28; possible D gene TRBD2, 5 bases. The CDR3 contains 15 residues. V was pared by 3 bases and J by 2 bases, with 12 bases between. Per germline, CDR1 MDHEN and CDR2 SYDVKM. This CDR3 reads CASSFEGDYTDTQYF. In nucleotides, the CDR3 is TGTGCCAGCAGTTTCGAAGGCGACTACACAGATACGCAGTATTTT. The full variable domain, in which reference TRBV28 and TRBJ2-3 provide the parts outside the CDR3, is DVKVTQSSRYLVKRTGEKVFLECVQDMDHENMFWYRQDPGLGLRLIYFSYDVKMKEKGDIPEGYSVSREKKERFSLILESASTNQTSMYLCASSFEGDYTDTQYFGPGTRLTVL.

This clone was recorded only once. The chain has TRBV4-1 and TRBJ1-6; tentative D call: TRBD1 (5 bases). CDR3 length equals 14 residues. The germline V and J ends were trimmed by 0 bases and 10 bases, with 10 bases remaining between them. Germline V gene sequence: CDR1 MGHRA, CDR2 YSYEKL. In DNA form, the CDR3 reads TGCGCCAGCAGCCAAGATAAGACAGCCTCACCCCTCCACTTT. It yields the protein CASSQDKTASPLHF.

The J gene is TRBJ1-3, the V gene TRBV4-3; 8 positions match TRBD1. The CDR3 spans 16 residues. J was trimmed by 6 bases and V by 4 bases; bases with no gene match: 11. Germline V gene lookup returns CDR1 LGHNA and CDR2 YSLEER. The CDR3 loop is CASSPAGQAGINTIYF. The CDR3 DNA is TGCGCCAGCAGCCCTGCGGGACAGGCCGGGATAAACACCATATATTTT.

V and J are TRBV28 and TRBJ2-7, with D tentatively TRBD1 (6 bases). The germline CDR1 and CDR2 sequences are MDHEN and SYDVKM. With 1 base removed from V and 3 bases from J, the gap between germline ends came to 34 bases. The CDR3 sequence is 22 residues long. The CDR3 DNA reads as TGTGCCAGCAGTTTATCTTTCGCGACAGGTCCGAAGGTAGGGGAAACAAACTACGAGCAGTACTTC. Protein sequence: CASSLSFATGPKVGETNYEQYF.

The chain employs TRBV7-9 and TRBJ1-4; D remains ambiguous. This CDR3 has 14 residues. Germline-derived CDR1 and CDR2 are SEHNR and FQNEAQ (reference sequence). V was pared by 5 bases and J by 0 bases, with 7 bases between. This CDR3 is CASSPRTTNEKLFF. The DNA of the CDR3 is TGTGCCAGCAGCCCCCGAACAACTAATGAAAAACTGTTTTTT.

The chain links TRBV10-3 to TRBJ2-3; TRBD2 agrees at 10 bases. Germline V gives CDR1 ENHRY, CDR2 SYGVKD. Trimming took 9 bases from V and 6 from J; bases not matched to a gene: 3. The CDR3 contains 12 residues. CDR3 in amino acids: CAIAGGRDTQYF. For the CDR3, the DNA is TGTGCCATAGCGGGGGGGCGGGATACGCAGTATTTT.

V usage is TRBV7-3 and J usage is TRBJ1-5; D call uncertain. CDR1 is SGHTA, CDR2 FQGTGA, per germline. The CDR3 extends over 16 amino acids. The germline V and J ends were trimmed by 7 bases and 4 bases, with 20 bases remaining between them. The CDR3 spells CASTYYFPGNNQPQHF. CDR3 in DNA: TGTGCCAGCACCTATTACTTTCCGGGGAATAATCAGCCCCAGCATTTT.

This chain connects TRBV11-2 to TRBJ1-2; 9 bases agree with TRBD1. Per germline, CDR1 SGHAT and CDR2 FQNNGV. This CDR3 has 17 amino acids. The V segment lost 4 bases and the J segment 1 base; nucleotides outside the gene matches: 10. The chain's CDR3 is CASSSPLGTGSNYGYTF. The CDR3 DNA is TGTGCCAGCAGCTCCCCCTTAGGGACAGGGAGTAACTATGGCTACACCTTC.